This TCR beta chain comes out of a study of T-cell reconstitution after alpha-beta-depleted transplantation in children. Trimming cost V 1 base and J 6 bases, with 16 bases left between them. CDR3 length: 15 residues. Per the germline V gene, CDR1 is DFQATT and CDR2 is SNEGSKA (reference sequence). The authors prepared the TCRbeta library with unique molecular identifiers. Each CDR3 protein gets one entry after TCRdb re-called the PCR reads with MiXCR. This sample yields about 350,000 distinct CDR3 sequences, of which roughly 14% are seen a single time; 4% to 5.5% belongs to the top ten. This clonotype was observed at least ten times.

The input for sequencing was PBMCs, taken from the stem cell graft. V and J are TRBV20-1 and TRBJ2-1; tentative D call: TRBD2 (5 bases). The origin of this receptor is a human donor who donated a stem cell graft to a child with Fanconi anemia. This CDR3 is CSARGRATEGNEQFF. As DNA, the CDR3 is TGCAGTGCTAGAGGCCGGGCCACCGAGGGCAATGAGCAGTTCTTC.